Below are 18 T cell receptor beta chains sequenced from a single sample in a study of T cell changes during pregnancy in multiple sclerosis. Data came from immunoSEQ multiplex PCR; TCRdb stores just in-frame clones and leaves some out. The table has 30,000 to 45,000 clones, about nine tenths seen once. This material consisted of CD4+ T cells from peripheral blood mononuclear cells, taken in the second trimester of pregnancy. These receptors came from a female donor in good health, enrolled as a control in a pregnancy study.

This clone appeared a single time. This chain links TRBV5-1 with TRBJ2-1, with D maybe TRBD2 (6 bases). The V end was cut by 4 bases, the J end by 12 bases, with 17 bases between. CDR3 length equals 13 residues. Germline loops: CDR1 SGHRS, CDR2 YFSETQ. CDR3 coding DNA: TGCGCCAGCAGCCCGAGCCGGGACTCTATGCAGTTCTTC. This sequence encodes CASSPSRDSMQFF.

CDR3 region: CASSPPFGEQYF. The CDR3 DNA sequence: TGTGCCAGCAGTCCTCCCTTCGGGGAGCAGTACTTC. The V and J genes are TRBV13 and TRBJ2-7, with D unclear. The CDR3 has 12 residues. V dropped 6 bases and J dropped 7 bases, with 13 bases sitting between them. Germline CDR1 PRHDT, CDR2 FYEKMQ (reference sequence).

The chain joins TRBV28 to TRBJ1-5, with unresolved D. V was clipped by 7 bases and J by 2 bases, with 9 bases between them. The germline CDR1 and CDR2 sequences are MDHEN and SYDVKM. CDR3 length: 13 amino acids. CDR3: CASMSRGNQPQHF. The CDR3 region has the DNA TGTGCCAGCATGTCACGGGGCAATCAGCCCCAGCATTTT.

On this clone: Its ends do not fully match the called genes, so a read error is possible. The CDR3 DNA sequence: TGTGCTAGCAGCTTATATGAGGGCACTACCTACGAGCAGTACTTC. This sequence encodes CASSLYEGTTYEQYF. The V and J genes are TRBV7-7 and TRBJ2-7; weak D call: TRBD2 (5 bases). There are 15 residues in the CDR3. Looked up from germline, CDR1 is SSHAT and CDR2 is FNYEAQ (reference sequence).

The J gene is TRBJ2-1, the V gene TRBV5-1; 12 bases align to TRBD2. With V trimmed by 0 bases and J by 5 bases, 9 bases remained unmatched. The CDR3 is made up of 18 amino acids. CDR1 is SGHRS, CDR2 YFSETQ, per germline. The CDR3 region has the DNA TGCGCCAGCAGCTTGGGACTAGCGGGGGTCCGACCCGACAATGAGCAGTTCTTC. Translating it yields CASSLGLAGVRPDNEQFF.

V usage is TRBV7-9 and J usage is TRBJ2-1, with a possible D match to TRBD2 (6 bases). The CDR3 loop spans 11 amino acids. Germline V gives CDR1 SEHNR, CDR2 FQNEAQ (reference sequence). Trimming took off 5 bases at V and 8 bases at J, with 7 bases between the two ends. This chain's CDR3 is CASSPGDEQFF. In DNA, the CDR3 is TGTGCCAGCAGCCCGGGGGATGAGCAGTTCTTC.

This clone was counted once. V usage is TRBV29-1 and J usage is TRBJ2-1; no definite D call. Germline V gene data show CDR1 as SQVTM and CDR2 as ANQGSEA. With 8 bases removed from V and 5 bases from J, the gap between germline ends came to 10 bases. There are 11 residues in the CDR3. The CDR3 region is CSMLLHNEQFF. CDR3 DNA: TGCAGCATGTTACTCCACAATGAGCAGTTCTTC.

This chain links TRBV29-1 with TRBJ1-2; 12 positions agree with TRBD1. Trimming took 6 bases from V and 5 from J; bases not matched to a gene: 7. Germline assignment: CDR1 SQVTM and CDR2 ANQGSEA. This CDR3 comprises 14 residues. In DNA form, the CDR3 reads TGCAGCGTCACCCTGGGACAGGGGGCGTATGGCTACACCTTC. As protein: CSVTLGQGAYGYTF.

This chain connects TRBV7-2 to TRBJ1-1; TRBD1 matches at 12 bases. The length of the CDR3 is 15 residues. Unmatched junction bases numbered 6, after V lost 5 bases and J lost 5 bases. Germline-derived CDR1 and CDR2 are SGHTA and FQGNSA. The CDR3 region is CASSTGTGGRTEAFF. CDR3 DNA sequence: TGTGCCAGCAGCACCGGGACAGGGGGCAGAACTGAAGCTTTCTTT.

The J gene is TRBJ2-2, the V gene TRBV4-1, with 7 bases matching TRBD2. With V trimmed by 1 base and J by 5 bases, 4 bases remained unmatched. Looked up from germline, CDR1 is MGHRA and CDR2 is YSYEKL. The CDR3 has 15 amino acids. The CDR3 sequence is CASSQGRGFTGELFF. The CDR3 nucleotides are TGCGCCAGCAGCCAAGGGCGGGGGTTTACCGGGGAGCTGTTTTTT.

The chain combines TRBV7-2 with TRBJ2-3, with TRBD2 identical over 11 bases. The V and J ends lost 5 bases and 2 bases, in that order; junction bases with no gene match: 3. This CDR3 contains 15 residues. Germline-derived CDR1 and CDR2 are SGHTA and FQGNSA. CDR3 residues: CASSLSGRDTDTQYF. As DNA, the CDR3 is TGTGCCAGCAGCCTTAGCGGGAGGGACACAGATACGCAGTATTTT.

The chain links TRBV5-1 to TRBJ2-7; D not resolved. Trimming took off 0 bases at V and 6 bases at J, with 13 bases between the two ends. Germline V gene sequence: CDR1 SGHRS, CDR2 YFSETQ. The CDR3 loop spans 14 amino acids. The CDR3 DNA is TGCGCCAGCAGCTTGGGTCGTGAAACTGGCGAGCAGTACTTC. This gives the protein CASSLGRETGEQYF.

The chain couples TRBV19 to TRBJ1-5; TRBD1 aligns across 10 bases. CDR1 and CDR2 from the germline V gene are LNHDA and SQIVND (reference sequence). V trimming: 6 bases; J trimming: 2 bases; junction bases outside the gene matches: 4. The CDR3 has 15 residues. CDR3 in DNA: TGTGCCAGTAGAGACAGGGGGCAAGGCAATCAGCCCCAGCATTTT. Protein: CASRDRGQGNQPQHF.

The V call is TRBV10-3, the J call TRBJ1-1; D is ambiguous. CDR1 and CDR2 from the germline V gene are ENHRY and SYGVKD. Trimming left V 4 bases short and J 5 bases short, with 11 bases between. The CDR3 sequence is 13 residues long. CDR3 sequence reads: CAISVGRETEAFF. CDR3 bases: TGTGCCATCAGTGTCGGTCGGGAGACTGAAGCTTTCTTT.

J is TRBJ1-2 and V is TRBV19; D gene unclear. The germline gives CDR1 LNHDA, CDR2 SQIVND (reference sequence). Trimming removed 7 bases at V and 4 bases at J, with 34 bases between. CDR3 length: 20 amino acids. As DNA, the CDR3 is TGTGCCAGTATCTTCGGGGTCACAGATAACGTTTCAGACATTACCTATGGCTACACCTTC. Translating gives CASIFGVTDNVSDITYGYTF.

Points on this clone: One junction end does not reproduce the germline sequence, and a read error may be involved. The J gene is TRBJ2-2, the V gene TRBV5-4, with TRBD1 matching over 10 bases. This CDR3 spans 15 amino acids. Germline CDR1 is SGHNT and CDR2 is YYREEE (reference sequence). For the CDR3, the DNA is TGTGCCAGCGGCTTAAGGACAGGGGGCACCGGGGAGCTGTTTTTT. Encoded protein: CASGLRTGGTGELFF.

The gene calls are TRBV5-1 and TRBJ1-1; the match to TRBD1 covers 7 bases. V dropped 1 base and J dropped 4; count of bases not matched to a gene: 13. The CDR3 consists of 17 residues. The germline V gene encodes CDR1 SGHRS and CDR2 YFSETQ. The CDR3 DNA is TGCGCCAGCAGCTTGTATTTTTCCCTACAGGGGACCACTGAAGCTTTCTTT. Translated, it gives CASSLYFSLQGTTEAFF.

This clone was recorded a few times. The genes are TRBV7-8 and TRBJ1-5, with TRBD1 as a possible D gene (6 bases). The CDR3 loop spans 15 amino acids. V was clipped by 5 bases and J by 4 bases, with 15 bases between them. Germline CDR1 and CDR2: SGHVS and FQNEAQ. CDR3 amino acids: CASSPEQGANQPQHF. In DNA form, the CDR3 reads TGTGCCAGCAGCCCTGAACAGGGTGCTAATCAGCCCCAGCATTTT.